The T cell receptor (beta chain) described here comes from a study of OX40 agonist ivuxolimab in advanced cancers. Overall study: Intravenous ivuxolimab at 0.01 to 10 mg/kg was given to patients every 2 weeks.

V gave up 3 bases and J gave up 4 bases; unmatched junction bases: 8. The V gene's germline CDR1 is SGHTA and CDR2 FQGNSA. The CDR3 is made up of 15 amino acids. Notes on this clone: Its specificity is not known.

Assay: immunoSEQ multiplex PCR; the TCRdb copy retains only in-frame clones and omits some. Altogether under 80,000 clones are present, 70% to 90% being singletons, with the ten largest covering 2% to 2.5%. Study outcomes and limitations: CD4+ and CD8+ blood T cells expanded clonally by week 6 at 0.1 to 3.0 mg/kg. Relative to CD4+, CD8+ T cells held more expanded clones on average.

The clonotype originates from an adult with an advanced solid tumor such as melanoma, head and neck, liver or kidney cancer. Material: CD4+ or CD8+ T cells sorted from blood, obtained in a trial of the OX40 agonist ivuxolimab. The rearrangement joins TRBV7-2 to TRBJ1-1; 7 nucleotides agree with TRBD1. DNA of the CDR3: TGTGCCAGCAGCTTCAACAGGGGCCGTGGCACTGAAGCTTTCTTT. It translates to CASSFNRGRGTEAFF.